This T cell receptor (beta chain) stems from a study of CDR3 diversity in severe acne. The V and J ends lost 5 bases and 4 bases, in that order; junction bases with no gene match: 11. Germline CDR1 and CDR2: ENHRY and SYGVKD. The CDR3 covers 16 residues. TCRdb itself ran the PCR reads through MiXCR, one entry per CDR3 protein. The profile shows roughly 100,000 distinct CDR3 sequences, around 53% of them singletons. The source is a male donor with acne. Source material: blood. The V call is TRBV10-3, the J call TRBJ1-2; 9 positions match TRBD1. The CDR3 sequence: CAISSGQGLSRYGYTF. The CDR3 bases are TGTGCCATCAGTTCGGGACAGGGTTTGAGTCGCTATGGCTACACCTTC.